Below, 21 T cell receptor beta chains from the same sample are listed, as sequenced in a study of CD8+ T cells in alopecia areata. The sample's treatment: oral pan-JAK inhibitor, 5-10 mg twice daily. Sequencing templates came from extracted RNA that was reverse transcribed into cDNA. Here immunoSEQ multiplex PCR was the method, and the copy in TCRdb shows in-frame clones only, minus some. Here the sample spans 150,000 to 200,000 clones, around 56% being singletons. The sample was CD4+ T cells sorted from blood, taken at week 4, from a patient treated with tofacitinib. These TCRs come from a human donor with alopecia areata.

This clone was detected a few times. This chain joins TRBV28 and TRBJ1-2; D may be TRBD1 (5 bases). Germline CDR1 reads MDHEN; CDR2 reads SYDVKM. This CDR3 is 14 amino acids long. V lost 5 bases, J lost 7 bases, and 17 bases lay in between. The CDR3 DNA sequence: TGTGCCAGCAGTCCTACCCTTCGGGGGGGTGGCTACACCTTC. Translated, it gives CASSPTLRGGGYTF.

The chain couples TRBV9 to TRBJ1-2, with no clear D. Germline CDR1 reads SGDLS; CDR2 reads YYNGEE. Trimming took off 0 bases at V and 3 bases at J, with 9 bases between the two ends. The CDR3 extends over 14 amino acids. The CDR3 nucleotides are TGTGCCAGCAGCGTAGGTCTCAGAGACTATGGCTACACCTTC. Protein sequence: CASSVGLRDYGYTF.

CDR3 bases: TGCAGCGTTGAAGGTGGTAGGGGGGAATCCTACAATGAGCAGTTCTTC. Its protein is CSVEGGRGESYNEQFF. This chain links TRBV29-1 with TRBJ2-1; either TRBD1 or TRBD2 may fit D (6 bases each). V lost 1 base and J 1 base, leaving 14 bases between the germline ends. Germline V lookup: CDR1 SQVTM, CDR2 ANQGSEA. CDR3 length equals 16 residues.

The chain is built from TRBV5-1 and TRBJ1-1; D is ambiguous. Germline V lookup: CDR1 SGHRS, CDR2 YFSETQ. This CDR3 has 13 residues. V lost 6 bases and J 4 bases, leaving 13 bases between the germline ends. The CDR3 loop is CASTFGLGTEAFF. The CDR3 DNA reads TGCGCCAGCACATTCGGGTTGGGCACTGAAGCTTTCTTT. The whole variable domain, remainder taken from reference TRBV5-1 and TRBJ1-1, is KAGVTQTPRYLIKTRGQQVTLSCSPISGHRSVSWYQQTPGQGLQFLFEYFSETQRNKGNFPGRFSGRQFSNSRSEMNVSTLELGDSALYLCASTFGLGTEAFFGQGTRLTVV.

The chain combines TRBV6-6 with TRBJ1-6; D perhaps matches TRBD1 (5 bases). The CDR3 is 15 residues long. CDR1 MNHNY and CDR2 SVGAGI come from the germline V gene (reference sequence). Trimming took off 8 bases at V and 0 bases at J, with 11 bases between the two ends. The CDR3 DNA reads as TGTGCCAGCGATGGGGCGAGCTCCTATAATTCACCCCTCCACTTT. It codes for CASDGASSYNSPLHF.

The V and J genes are TRBV11-2 and TRBJ2-3; perhaps TRBD2 as D (5 bases). The CDR3 runs to 14 residues. From germline, CDR1 is SGHAT and CDR2 FQNNGV. Trimming stripped 9 bases from V and 6 bases from J, with 19 bases between. The DNA for the CDR3 is TGTGCCAGTAGTGCGGGCTCTTGGTCGGATACGCAGTATTTT. This gives the protein CASSAGSWSDTQYF. Full variable domain (outside the CDR3, taken from reference TRBV11-2 and TRBJ2-3): EAGVAQSPRYKIIEKRQSVAFWCNPISGHATLYWYQQILGQGPKLLIQFQNNGVVDDSQLPKDRFSAERLKGVDSTLKIQPAKLEDSAVYLCASSAGSWSDTQYFGPGTRLTVL.

The V and J genes are TRBV6-5 and TRBJ1-6; no reliable D call. Trimming pared 2 bases from V and 8 bases from J, leaving 13 bases between. The CDR3 runs to 15 residues. The germline CDR1 and CDR2 sequences are MNHEY and SVGAGI. In DNA, the CDR3 is TGTGCCAGCAGTTACGCTTTGGTGGCCGATTCACCCCTCCACTTT. Its protein product is CASSYALVADSPLHF.

This clone was seen a handful of times. The chain joins TRBV18 to TRBJ2-1; a weak D match, TRBD2 (6 bases). The germline CDR1 and CDR2 sequences are KGHSH and LQKENI. Trimming shortened V by 4 bases and J by 6 bases, and 13 bases separated the two germline ends. CDR3 length: 14 residues. CDR3 in amino acids: CASSLGLVGNEQFF. The CDR3 bases are TGTGCCAGCTCACTGGGACTTGTGGGCAATGAGCAGTTCTTC.

This clone was observed a single time. DNA for the CDR3: TGTGCCAGCAGCTTGCAATTGCGGGGCACTGAAGCTTTCTTT. Encoded protein: CASSLQLRGTEAFF. The chain links TRBV5-4 to TRBJ1-1; D gene ambiguous. The CDR3 spans 14 residues. Trimming cost V 1 base and J 4 bases, with 11 bases left between them. CDR1 is SGHNT, CDR2 YYREEE, per germline (reference sequence).

This clone was picked up a small number of times. The chain uses TRBV4-2 and TRBJ2-6; D gene uncertain. Trimming left V 1 base short and J 0 bases short, with 16 bases between. Germline loops: CDR1 LGHNA, CDR2 YNFKEQ. The CDR3 is made up of 19 amino acids. The CDR3 nucleotides are TGTGCCAGCAGCCAAGTCCGTTACTCTTTCAGCTCTGGGGCCAACGTCCTGACTTTC. It encodes CASSQVRYSFSSGANVLTF.

V and J are TRBV18 and TRBJ2-7, with D tentatively TRBD2 (5 bases). The CDR3 is made up of 12 amino acids. The germline gives CDR1 KGHSH, CDR2 LQKENI. Trimming removed 3 bases at V and 7 bases at J, with 10 bases between. The CDR3, as DNA: TGTGCCAGCTCACCTGGACCGGGGGAGCAGTACTTC. Residues: CASSPGPGEQYF.

The rearrangement links TRBV4-1 to TRBJ2-7; D gene uncertain. This CDR3 is 15 amino acids long. Germline assignment: CDR1 MGHRA and CDR2 YSYEKL. V lost 0 bases and J 3 bases, leaving 12 bases between the germline ends. CDR3 protein: CASSQDSELFYEQYF. The CDR3 nucleotides read TGCGCCAGCAGCCAAGATTCTGAGCTATTCTACGAGCAGTACTTC.

V and J are TRBV5-1 and TRBJ2-1; D not resolved. The germline CDR1 and CDR2 sequences are SGHRS and YFSETQ. V was pared by 0 bases and J by 6 bases, with 7 bases between. CDR3 length: 13 residues. CDR3 DNA sequence: TGCGCCAGCAGCTTGGTGGCCGGCAATGAGCAGTTCTTC. Protein product: CASSLVAGNEQFF.

This sequence joins TRBV4-2 and TRBJ1-2; weak D call: TRBD1 (5 bases). From germline, CDR1 is LGHNA and CDR2 YNFKEQ. The CDR3 length is 14 residues. V lost 4 bases, J lost 5 bases, and 14 bases lay in between. The DNA for the CDR3 is TGTGCCAGCAGCCCAAAGTCAGGGACGTATGGCTACACCTTC. Translation: CASSPKSGTYGYTF.

The rearrangement links TRBV9 to TRBJ1-6; D ambiguous. CDR1 and CDR2 (germline): SGDLS, YYNGEE. Trimming left V 0 bases short and J 6 bases short, with 4 bases between. The CDR3 length is 13 residues. The CDR3 here is CASSVEVNSPLHF. CDR3 nucleotide sequence: TGTGCCAGCAGCGTAGAGGTTAATTCACCCCTCCACTTT.

The table lists this clone with a few counts. The CDR3 is CASSTGPQGTGANVLTF. CDR3 nucleotides: TGTGCCAGCAGCACGGGACCTCAGGGTACTGGGGCCAACGTCCTGACTTTC. The chain uses TRBV4-2 and TRBJ2-6; either TRBD1 or TRBD2 may fit D (5 bases each). With 5 bases removed from V and 2 bases from J, the gap between germline ends came to 16 bases. The CDR3 sequence is 17 residues long. The V gene's germline CDR1 is LGHNA and CDR2 YNFKEQ.

The CDR3 DNA is TGTGCCAGCAGTAGCGGGGGGACTAGAAATGAGCAGTTCTTC. It codes for CASSSGGTRNEQFF. The chain has TRBV6-6 and TRBJ2-1; 9 bases are a match to TRBD2. The CDR3 is 14 amino acids. The germline V gene has CDR1 MNHNY and CDR2 SVGAGI (reference sequence). V trimming: 5 bases; J trimming: 7 bases; junction bases outside the gene matches: 6.

The chain is built from TRBV30 and TRBJ2-6, with D possibly TRBD1 on 6 matching bases. Looked up from germline, CDR1 is GTSNPN and CDR2 is SVGIG (reference sequence). The CDR3 has 15 amino acids. V was shortened by 1 base and J by 2 bases, with 9 bases between the two germline ends. This chain's CDR3 is CAWSEGGTGANVLTF. The CDR3 region has the DNA TGTGCCTGGAGTGAAGGGGGAACTGGGGCCAACGTCCTGACTTTC.

The gene calls are TRBV30 and TRBJ1-1; D is perhaps TRBD1 (5 bases). CDR1 is GTSNPN and CDR2 is SVGIG in the germline V gene (reference sequence). Trimming removed 1 base from V and 4 bases from J, with 10 bases in between. The CDR3 runs 13 residues. Here the CDR3 reads CAWSAGRGTEAFF. The CDR3 DNA sequence: TGTGCCTGGAGTGCAGGGAGGGGCACTGAAGCTTTCTTT.

V usage is TRBV7-2 and J usage is TRBJ2-5; no clear D gene. Between the trimmed V and J ends, which lost 0 bases and 4 bases, there was a span of 6 bases. The CDR3 totals 13 residues. Germline V gene data show CDR1 as SGHTA and CDR2 as FQGNSA. The CDR3 sequence: CASSLAVLETQYF. As DNA, the CDR3 is TGTGCCAGCAGCTTAGCGGTCCTAGAGACCCAGTACTTC.

The chain is built from TRBV2 and TRBJ2-5, with 9 nucleotides matching TRBD1. This CDR3 region has 14 residues. V gave up 5 bases and J gave up 4 bases; unmatched junction bases: 5. Germline CDR1 reads SNHLY; CDR2 reads FYNNEI. Written as DNA, the CDR3 is TGTGCCAGCAGTCGGGGACAGGGCGGAGAGACCCAGTACTTC. Translation gives CASSRGQGGETQYF.